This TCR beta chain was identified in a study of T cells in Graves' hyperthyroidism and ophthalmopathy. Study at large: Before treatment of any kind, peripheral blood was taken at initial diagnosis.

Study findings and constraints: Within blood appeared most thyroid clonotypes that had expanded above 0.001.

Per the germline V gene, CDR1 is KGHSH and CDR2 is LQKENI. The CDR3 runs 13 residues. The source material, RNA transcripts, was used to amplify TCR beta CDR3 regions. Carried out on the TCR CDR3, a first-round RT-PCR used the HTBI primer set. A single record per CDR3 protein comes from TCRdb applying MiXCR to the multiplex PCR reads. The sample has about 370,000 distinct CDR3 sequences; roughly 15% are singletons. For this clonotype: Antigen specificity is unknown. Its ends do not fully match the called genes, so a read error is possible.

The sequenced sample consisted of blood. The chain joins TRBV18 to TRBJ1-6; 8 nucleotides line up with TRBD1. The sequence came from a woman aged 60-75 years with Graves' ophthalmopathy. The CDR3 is CASPPDRESPLHF. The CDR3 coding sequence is TGTGCCAGCCCACCGGACAGGGAATCACCCCTCCACTTT. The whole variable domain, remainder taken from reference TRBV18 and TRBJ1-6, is NAGVMQNPRHLVRRRGQEARLRCSPMKGHSHVYWYRQLPEEGLKFMVYLQKENIIDESGMPKERFSAEFPKEGPSILRIQQVVRGDSAAYFCASPPDRESPLHFGNGTRLTVT.